A selection of T cell receptor beta chains follows, all from one sample in a study of T cell changes during pregnancy in multiple sclerosis. Profiling relied on immunoSEQ multiplex PCR, and the TCRdb table lists in-frame clones only, not all of them. The data contain fewer than 90,000 clones, nearly 95% of them singletons. The input for sequencing was peripheral blood, taken after pregnancy. These receptors were obtained from a female donor in good health, enrolled as a control in a pregnancy study. CDR3s include the opening cysteine and the closing phenylalanine or tryptophan. Fields, in order: D gene, V gene, J gene, CDR3 length, CDR3 DNA, CDR3 protein. A D gene is named only where the DNA matches it firmly.

d_gene: NA; v_gene: TRBV9; j_gene: TRBJ1-2; len: 17; CDR3nt: TGTGCCAGCGGAGGAGGGGGAGGGCGAGCCCACCAGGATGGCTACACCTTC; CDR3aa: CASGGGGGRAHQDGYTF
d_gene: NA; v_gene: TRBV28; j_gene: TRBJ1-2; len: 16; CDR3nt: TGTGCCAGCAGTCCACCACCGACCGGGACTCTCTATGGCTACACCTTC; CDR3aa: CASSPPPTGTLYGYTF
d_gene: NA; v_gene: TRBV5-1; j_gene: TRBJ2-7; len: 15; CDR3nt: TGCGCCAGCAGCTTGGCCCCAGGGTTGTCCTACGAGCAGTACTTC; CDR3aa: CASSLAPGLSYEQYF
d_gene: NA; v_gene: TRBV5-1; j_gene: TRBJ2-3; len: 12; CDR3nt: TGCGCCAGCAGCCCTCCTGCAGATACGCAGTATTTT; CDR3aa: CASSPPADTQYF
d_gene: NA; v_gene: TRBV25-1; j_gene: TRBJ2-5; len: 15; CDR3nt: TGTGCCAGCAGTGATATCACCGGTTTCCAAGAGACCCAGTACTTC; CDR3aa: CASSDITGFQETQYF
d_gene: NA; v_gene: TRBV2; j_gene: TRBJ1-5; len: 14; CDR3nt: TGTGCCAGCAGCTACAGCAACTTCAATCAGCCCCAGCATTTT; CDR3aa: CASSYSNFNQPQHF
d_gene: TRBD1; v_gene: TRBV28; j_gene: TRBJ1-5; len: 14; CDR3nt: TGTGCCAGCAGTAACAGGGGTTACAATCAGCCCCAGCATTTT; CDR3aa: CASSNRGYNQPQHF
d_gene: TRBD2; v_gene: TRBV28; j_gene: TRBJ2-1; len: 15; CDR3nt: TGTGCCAGCAGTGGGAGGACTAGCGTACACCATGAGCAGTTCTTC; CDR3aa: CASSGRTSVHHEQFF
d_gene: TRBD2; v_gene: TRBV25-1; j_gene: TRBJ2-3; len: 17; CDR3nt: TGTGCCAGCAGTGAACCGATAGCGGGAGCCATCACAGATACGCAGTATTTT; CDR3aa: CASSEPIAGAITDTQYF
d_gene: TRBD1; v_gene: TRBV5-6; j_gene: TRBJ2-7; len: 15; CDR3nt: TGTGCCAGCAGCTTGGGTGGACAGGGGTTGTACGAGCAGTACTTC; CDR3aa: CASSLGGQGLYEQYF
d_gene: NA; v_gene: TRBV15; j_gene: TRBJ2-3; len: 15; CDR3nt: TGTGCCACCAGCAGAGTGGCGGTGCCCACAGATACGCAGTATTTT; CDR3aa: CATSRVAVPTDTQYF
d_gene: TRBD2; v_gene: TRBV18; j_gene: TRBJ2-3; len: 15; CDR3nt: TGTGCCAGCTCACCAGGCGGGAGTAATGCAGATACGCAGTATTTT; CDR3aa: CASSPGGSNADTQYF
d_gene: NA; v_gene: TRBV4-1; j_gene: TRBJ2-3; len: 16; CDR3nt: TGCGCCAGCAGCCAAGTAAAGGGGAAGAGCACAGATACGCAGTATTTT; CDR3aa: CASSQVKGKSTDTQYF
d_gene: NA; v_gene: TRBV7-2; j_gene: TRBJ1-5; len: 17; CDR3nt: TGTGCCAGCAGCTCCTTTGGAGGGACTAGGTGGAATCAGCCCCAGCATTTT; CDR3aa: CASSSFGGTRWNQPQHF
d_gene: NA; v_gene: TRBV7-8; j_gene: TRBJ2-7; len: 13; CDR3nt: TGTGCCAGCAGCCCCACAGGGACCTACGAGCAGTACTTC; CDR3aa: CASSPTGTYEQYF
d_gene: NA; v_gene: TRBV5-6; j_gene: TRBJ2-3; len: 14; CDR3nt: TGTGCCAGCAGCTTGGCTCTTAGTGCAGATACGCAGTATTTT; CDR3aa: CASSLALSADTQYF
d_gene: TRBD2; v_gene: TRBV5-1; j_gene: TRBJ2-7; len: 15; CDR3nt: TGCGCCAGCAGCTTCAGTAGCGGGAGGGCCCTACCAGCGTACTTC; CDR3aa: CASSFSSGRALPAYF
d_gene: NA; v_gene: TRBV15; j_gene: TRBJ1-3; len: 14; CDR3nt: TGTGCCACCAGCAGTTCTAACTCTGGAAACACCATATATTTT; CDR3aa: CATSSSNSGNTIYF